Below, one TCR beta chain is given with its context. This record comes from a study of blood T cell repertoires in COVID-19. Overall study context: Researchers got acute and convalescent COVID-19 samples from the United States, Italy and Spain. T cells, B-cell-depleted T cells, or PBMCs provided the cDNA or gDNA that served as material.

In the authors' methods: Amplifying reference gene primers gave estimates of nucleated cell counts. Assay: immunoSEQ multiplex PCR; the TCRdb copy retains only in-frame clones and omits some. That table furnishes V, J and clone size, whereas the DNA furnished D and trimming. This repertoire shows roughly 200,000 clones, roughly 77% found once; its top ten account for around 7%. CDR3 length: 17 residues. Trimming at V came to 4 bases and at J to 1 base, leaving 8 bases not matched to a gene. Germline V gene data show CDR1 as MNHEY and CDR2 as SVGEGT. V usage is TRBV6-2 or TRBV6-3 and J usage is TRBJ1-5, with 9 bases matching TRBD1. This TCR was sampled from a man between 65 and 85 years old with active or convalescent COVID-19. The sample consisted of peripheral blood. CDR3 in DNA: TGTGCCAGCAGTTCGGGGGGACAGGGCTTGAGCAATCAGCCCCAGCATTTT. Its protein is CASSSGGQGLSNQPQHF.